This TCR beta chain was retrieved from a study of blood T cells in healthy people across ages. General observations from the study: The study regarded diversity estimates from one million T cells as underestimates.

PCR was performed a second time for roughly 7 to 12 cycles using a sample-barcoded 5' primer and a J-beta primer mix. TCRdb analysed the 5' RACE reads with MiXCR anew, one entry per CDR3 protein. The table lists about 1.5 million distinct CDR3 sequences, 42% of them singletons, with 7% to 9.5% in the top ten. In the case of this clonotype: No antigen is known for it.

This CDR3 comprises 15 residues. The germline gives CDR1 ENHRY, CDR2 SYGVKD. The V gene end was trimmed by 2 bases and the J gene end by 6 bases; junction bases not matched to a gene: 7. This receptor was taken from a woman younger than 30 in good health. The chain has TRBV10-3 and TRBJ2-7, with 10 bases matching TRBD1. The sequencing sample was made of blood. The CDR3 protein is CAISEPGQGSSEQYF. Written as DNA, the CDR3 is TGTGCCATCAGTGAGCCGGGACAGGGGAGTTCCGAGCAGTACTTC.